A selection of T cell receptor beta chains follows, all from one sample in a study of blood T cells in healthy people across ages. Via MiXCR, TCRdb re-called the 5' RACE reads, giving one row per CDR3 protein. The profile shows over 600,000 distinct CDR3 sequences, about half of them singletons. Sequencing used blood. These receptors were obtained from a man older than 75 in good health. Both conserved end residues are part of each CDR3. A D gene is named only where the DNA matches it firmly. Size values are once, few and many counts, or a class for expanded clones, and some rows have none.

TRBV20-1	-	TRBJ2-1	13	-	CSAKASSYNEQFF	TGCAGTGCTAAGGCTAGCTCCTACAATGAGCAGTTCTTC
TRBV20-1	-	TRBJ1-5	13	-	CSVTGRRGQPQHF	TGCAGTGTCACAGGGCGGCGGGGTCAGCCCCAGCATTTT
TRBV5-1	TRBD1	TRBJ1-5	15	-	CASSPGTGDGQPQHF	TGCGCCAGCAGCCCGGGCACAGGGGACGGCCAGCCCCAGCATTTT
TRBV3-1	-	TRBJ2-5	12	-	CASSQDGPEQYF	TGTGCCAGCAGCCAAGATGGGCCAGAGCAGTACTTC
TRBV27	TRBD1	TRBJ2-7	17	-	CASSHPTRQGSSYEQYF	TGTGCCAGCAGTCACCCTACTAGACAGGGAAGCTCCTACGAGCAGTACTTC
TRBV2	-	TRBJ2-5	10	many	CASSRETQYF	TGTGCCAGCAGCCGGGAGACCCAGTACTTC
TRBV6-1	-	TRBJ1-5	15	once	CASSESGGRHQPQHF	TGTGCCAGCAGTGAATCTGGAGGGAGGCATCAGCCCCAGCATTTT
TRBV5-1	TRBD2	TRBJ2-3	17	-	CASSLGTSGSGTDTQYF	TGCGCCAGCAGCTTGGGGACTAGCGGGAGTGGCACAGATACGCAGTATTTT
TRBV5-6	-	TRBJ2-3	16	-	CASSLVGTFLTDTQYF	TGTGCCAGCAGCTTGGTGGGCACCTTCCTCACAGATACGCAGTATTTT
TRBV28	-	TRBJ2-1	16	few	CASRRLRANNRNEQFF	TGTGCCAGCAGACGACTCAGGGCCAATAATCGGAATGAGCAGTTCTTC
TRBV5-1	TRBD2	TRBJ2-5	15	-	CASIRAGLPQETQYF	TGCGCCAGCATTAGAGCGGGACTACCCCAAGAGACCCAGTACTTC
TRBV6-5	TRBD1	TRBJ2-1	15	-	CASSTGQGAYNEQFF	TGTGCCAGCAGTACTGGACAGGGGGCATACAATGAGCAGTTCTTC
TRBV5-1	-	TRBJ2-1	15	-	CASSLYQGTVNEQFF	TGCGCCAGCAGCTTGTATCAGGGGACGGTCAATGAGCAGTTCTTC
TRBV12-3/TRBV12-4	TRBD1	TRBJ1-1	13	-	CASRGQVPTEAFF	TGTGCCAGCAGGGGACAGGTACCCACTGAAGCTTTCTTT
TRBV28	-	TRBJ2-5	15	-	CASSLLASNQETQYF	TGTGCCAGCAGTTTGTTAGCTAGCAACCAAGAGACCCAGTACTTC
TRBV20-1	-	TRBJ2-7	12	-	CSARHTAYEQYF	TGCAGTGCTAGACACACCGCCTACGAGCAGTACTTC
TRBV6-1	-	TRBJ1-1	13	-	CASSATMNTEAFF	TGTGCCAGCAGTGCCACCATGAACACTGAAGCTTTCTTT
TRBV12-3/TRBV12-4	-	TRBJ2-1	12	once	CASNEGGPKQFF	TGTGCCAGCAACGAGGGGGGGCCCAAGCAGTTCTTC
TRBV11-3	-	TRBJ2-7	13	-	CASSPGMLREQYF	TGTGCCAGCAGTCCAGGGATGCTGAGGGAGCAGTACTTC
TRBV7-2	-	TRBJ2-7	15	-	CASSLVVLARHEQYF	TGTGCCAGCAGCTTAGTCGTCCTAGCACGCCACGAGCAGTACTTC
TRBV20-1	-	TRBJ2-7	14	-	CSANPNSRINEQYF	TGCAGTGCTAACCCAAACTCTAGGATCAACGAGCAGTACTTC
TRBV12-3/TRBV12-4	-	TRBJ2-3	16	-	CASSLGGRADTDTQYF	TGTGCCAGCAGTTTAGGAGGACGAGCGGACACAGATACGCAGTATTTT
TRBV5-6	-	TRBJ2-7	16	-	CASSPSGGSSSYEQYF	TGTGCCAGCAGCCCCTCGGGCGGGTCGTCCTCCTACGAGCAGTACTTC
TRBV4-1	TRBD2	TRBJ2-6	19	-	CASSQRTSGRGAGANVLTF	TGCGCCAGCAGCCAAAGAACTAGCGGGAGGGGAGCTGGGGCCAACGTCCTGACTTTC
TRBV7-9	-	TRBJ1-1	13	few	CASSRYQNTEAFF	TGTGCCAGCAGCCGGTATCAGAACACTGAAGCTTTCTTT
TRBV27	-	TRBJ2-7	13	few	CASKTPGAYEQYF	TGTGCCAGCAAAACCCCAGGCGCCTACGAGCAGTACTTC
TRBV7-3	-	TRBJ1-1	13	-	CASSPSGEAEAFF	TGTGCCAGCAGCCCCTCGGGGGAGGCTGAAGCTTTCTTT
TRBV5-1	-	TRBJ2-3	13	many	CASSGEASDTQYF	TGCGCCAGCAGCGGAGAAGCCTCAGATACGCAGTATTTT
TRBV5-1	-	TRBJ2-2	15	-	CASSATEANTGELFF	TGCGCCAGCAGCGCGACGGAAGCGAACACCGGGGAGCTGTTTTTT
TRBV7-8	-	TRBJ2-7	13	few	CASSFAVSYEQYF	TGTGCCAGCAGCTTTGCAGTTTCCTACGAGCAGTACTTC
TRBV24-1	TRBD2	TRBJ2-3	17	many	CATSDATSGKLTDTQYF	TGTGCCACCAGTGACGCGACTAGCGGGAAACTCACAGATACGCAGTATTTT